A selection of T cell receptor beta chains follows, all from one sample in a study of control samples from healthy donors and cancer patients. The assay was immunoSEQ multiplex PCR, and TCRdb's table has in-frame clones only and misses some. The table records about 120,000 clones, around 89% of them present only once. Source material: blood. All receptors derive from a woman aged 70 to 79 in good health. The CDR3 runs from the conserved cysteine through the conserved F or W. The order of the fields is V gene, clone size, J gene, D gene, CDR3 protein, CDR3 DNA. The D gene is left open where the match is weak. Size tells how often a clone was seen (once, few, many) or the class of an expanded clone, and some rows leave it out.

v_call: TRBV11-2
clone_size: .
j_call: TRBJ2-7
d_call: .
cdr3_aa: CASSLVRALNPYF
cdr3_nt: TGTGCCAGCAGCTTGGTCAGGGCCCTTAATCCGTACTTC

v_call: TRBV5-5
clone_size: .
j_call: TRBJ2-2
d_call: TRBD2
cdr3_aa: CASSLGRTSGGSLNTGELFF
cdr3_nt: TGTGCCAGCAGCTTGGGTCGTACGAGCGGGGGGAGTTTAAACACCGGGGAGCTGTTTTTT

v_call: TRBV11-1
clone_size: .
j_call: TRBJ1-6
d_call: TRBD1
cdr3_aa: CASSPDRGANSPLHF
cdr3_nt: TGTGCCAGCAGCCCGGACAGGGGAGCTAATTCACCCCTCCACTTT

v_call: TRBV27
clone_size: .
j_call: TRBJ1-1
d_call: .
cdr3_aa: CASSLAPGSGLLLKGGVNTEAFF
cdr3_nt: TGTGCCAGCAGTTTAGCCCCTGGATCCGGATTGCTCTTGAAGGGAGGAGTGAACACTGAAGCTTTCTTT

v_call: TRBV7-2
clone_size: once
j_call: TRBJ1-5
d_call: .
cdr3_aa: CASSLLGVNQPQHF
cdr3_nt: TGTGCCAGCAGCTTATTAGGTGTCAATCAGCCCCAGCATTTT

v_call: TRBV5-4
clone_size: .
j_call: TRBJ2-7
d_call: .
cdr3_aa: CASKLDRTYEQYF
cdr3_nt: TGTGCCAGCAAACTGGACAGAACCTACGAGCAGTACTTC

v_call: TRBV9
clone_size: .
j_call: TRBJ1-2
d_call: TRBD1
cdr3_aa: CASSGGQGYYGYTF
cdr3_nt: TGTGCCAGCAGCGGTGGACAGGGGTACTATGGCTACACCTTC

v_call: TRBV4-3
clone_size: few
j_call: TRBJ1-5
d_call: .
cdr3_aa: CASSQVFRNQPQHF
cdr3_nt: TGCGCCAGCAGCCAAGTGTTTAGGAATCAGCCCCAGCATTTT

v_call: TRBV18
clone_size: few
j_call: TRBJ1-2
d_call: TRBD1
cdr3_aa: CASSPEGQGDRGYTF
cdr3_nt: TGTGCCAGCTCACCGGAGGGACAGGGGGATCGTGGCTACACCTTC

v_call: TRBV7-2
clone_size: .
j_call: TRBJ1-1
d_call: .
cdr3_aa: CASSPRRGGTEAFF
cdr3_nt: TGTGCCAGCAGCCCCCGCAGGGGAGGCACTGAAGCTTTCTTT

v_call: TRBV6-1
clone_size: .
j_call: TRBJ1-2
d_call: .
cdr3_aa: CASSEGHRYGYTF
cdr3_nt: TGTGCCAGCAGTGAAGGACACCGGTATGGCTACACCTTC

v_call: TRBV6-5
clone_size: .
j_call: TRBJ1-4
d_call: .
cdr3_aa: CASSYNRFRELFF
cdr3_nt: TGTGCCAGCAGTTACAACAGGTTTAGGGAACTGTTTTTT

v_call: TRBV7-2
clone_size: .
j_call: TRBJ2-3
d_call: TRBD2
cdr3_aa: CASTKAGGRSTDTQYF
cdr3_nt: TGTGCCAGCACGAAAGCGGGGGGACGAAGCACAGATACGCAGTATTTT

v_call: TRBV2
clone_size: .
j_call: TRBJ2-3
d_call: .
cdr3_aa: CASSVMLQVGRPDTQYF
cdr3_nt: TGTGCCAGCAGTGTTATGTTGCAGGTCGGTCGGCCAGATACGCAGTATTTT

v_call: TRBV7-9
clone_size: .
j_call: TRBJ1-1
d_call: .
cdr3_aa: CASSLGGSPNTEAFF
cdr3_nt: TGTGCCAGCAGCTTAGGTGGTTCGCCAAACACTGAAGCTTTCTTT

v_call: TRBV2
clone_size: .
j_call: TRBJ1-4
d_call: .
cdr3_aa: CASITDRTEKLFF
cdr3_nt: TGTGCCAGCATCACAGATAGAACCGAAAAACTGTTTTTT

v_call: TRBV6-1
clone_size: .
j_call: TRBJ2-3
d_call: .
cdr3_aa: CASSENDGSADTQYF
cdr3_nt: TGTGCCAGCAGTGAAAACGATGGTAGTGCAGATACGCAGTATTTT

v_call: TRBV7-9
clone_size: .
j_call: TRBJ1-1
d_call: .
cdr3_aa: CASRAKVANTEAFF
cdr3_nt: TGTGCCAGCAGGGCGAAAGTGGCCAACACTGAAGCTTTCTTT

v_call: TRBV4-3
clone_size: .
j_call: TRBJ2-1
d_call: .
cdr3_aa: CASSQDYSGEQFF
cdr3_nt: TGCGCCAGCAGCCAGGACTATAGCGGTGAGCAGTTCTTC

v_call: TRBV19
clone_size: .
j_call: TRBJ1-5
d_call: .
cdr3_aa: CASSMGQGRIDQPQHF
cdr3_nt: TGTGCCAGTAGTATGGGGCAGGGAAGAATTGATCAGCCCCAGCATTTT

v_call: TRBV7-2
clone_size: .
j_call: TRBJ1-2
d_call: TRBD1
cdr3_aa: CASSPQTGTAPGGYTF
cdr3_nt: TGTGCCAGCAGCCCGCAGACCGGGACAGCACCCGGTGGCTACACCTTC

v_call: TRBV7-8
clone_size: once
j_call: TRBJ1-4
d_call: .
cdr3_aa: CASSPQGEKLFF
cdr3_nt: TGTGCCAGCAGCCCGCAGGGGGAAAAACTGTTTTTT

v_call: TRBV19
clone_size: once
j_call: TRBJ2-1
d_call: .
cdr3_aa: CASSIRGSYNEQFF
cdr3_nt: TGTGCCAGTAGTATCCGGGGGAGCTACAATGAGCAGTTCTTC

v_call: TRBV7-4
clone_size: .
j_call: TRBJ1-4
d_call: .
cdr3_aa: CASPEAGWEKLFF
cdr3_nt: TGTGCCAGCCCCGAGGCAGGGTGGGAAAAACTGTTTTTT

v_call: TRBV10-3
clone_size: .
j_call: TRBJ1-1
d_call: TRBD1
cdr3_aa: CAIRERQGTLSEAFF
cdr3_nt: TGTGCCATCAGAGAAAGACAGGGAACGCTCTCTGAAGCTTTCTTT

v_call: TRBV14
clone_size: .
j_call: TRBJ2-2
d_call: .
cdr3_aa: CASSQGLGTGELFF
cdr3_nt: TGTGCCAGCAGCCAAGGTCTTGGGACCGGGGAGCTGTTTTTT

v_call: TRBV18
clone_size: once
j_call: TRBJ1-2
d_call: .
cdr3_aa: CASSPLGDGGYTF
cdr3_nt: TGTGCCAGCTCTCCTCTGGGGGACGGTGGCTACACCTTC

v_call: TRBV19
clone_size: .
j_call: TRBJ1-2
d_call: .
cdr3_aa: CASIQSGGGSYTF
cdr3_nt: TGTGCCAGTATCCAGTCGGGGGGGGGAAGCTACACCTTC

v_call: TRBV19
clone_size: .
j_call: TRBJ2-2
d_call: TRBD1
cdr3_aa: CASRDRGQGAFGELFF
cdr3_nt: TGTGCCAGTAGAGACAGGGGACAGGGGGCCTTCGGGGAGCTGTTTTTT

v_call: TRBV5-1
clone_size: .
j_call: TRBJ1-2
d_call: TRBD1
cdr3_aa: CASSFRPGTGDGYTF
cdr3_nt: TGCGCCAGCAGCTTTAGGCCCGGGACAGGGGATGGCTACACCTTC

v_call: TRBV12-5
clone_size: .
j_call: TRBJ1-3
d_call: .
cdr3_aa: CASGLVLGGLLGNTIYF
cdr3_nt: TGTGCTAGTGGTTTGGTACTGGGAGGGCTCCTGGGAAACACCATATATTTT